This TCR beta chain was captured in a study of cytomegalovirus exposure and HLA in healthy donors. Donors sampled were nominally healthy, though unrecorded immune exposures were likely. With 3 bases removed from V and 4 bases from J, the gap between germline ends came to 12 bases. The length of the CDR3 is 14 residues. Germline CDR1 SNHLY, CDR2 FYNNEI. Study-level points and caveats: The authors later linked a missense DCLRE1C variant to TCR beta V- and J-gene trimming.

This clone was seen just once. What it binds is unknown. 13 Jbeta primers and 60 Vbeta primers were used for the PCR. Data came from immunoSEQ multiplex PCR; TCRdb stores just in-frame clones and leaves some out. The data hold about 98,000 clones, with around 74% observed a single time. The clonotype originates from a male donor in good health and CMV-seronegative. This chain joins TRBV2 and TRBJ1-2; D is unresolved. The specimen was PBMCs. CDR3 in amino acids: CASSDRLSPYGYTF. CDR3 nucleotides: TGTGCCAGCAGTGACAGACTATCTCCCTATGGCTACACCTTC. Based on the CDR3 plus reference TRBV2 and TRBJ1-2, the full variable domain is EPEVTQTPSHQVTQMGQEVILRCVPISNHLYFYWYRQILGQKVEFLVSFYNNEISEKSEIFDDQFSVERPDGSNFTLKIRSTKLEDSAMYFCASSDRLSPYGYTFGSGTRLTVV.